Below, 10 T cell receptor beta chains from the same sample are listed, as sequenced in a study of blood T cell repertoires in COVID-19. The method was immunoSEQ multiplex PCR; TCRdb's version includes in-frame clones alone and lacks a portion of them. Among about 98,000 clones listed, roughly nine tenths were seen once. The sequenced material came from peripheral blood. These receptors came from a man aged 70 or older with acute or convalescent COVID-19.

The chain has TRBV27 and TRBJ1-4; D remains unclear. CDR3 size: 13 residues. The germline gives CDR1 MNHEY, CDR2 SMNVEV (reference sequence). V lost 3 bases to trimming and J lost 8 bases, with 10 bases between them. CDR3 amino acids: CASSFWVGEKLFF. DNA of the CDR3: TGTGCCAGCAGTTTTTGGGTCGGGGAAAAACTGTTTTTT.

The genes are TRBV6-1 and TRBJ1-5; the D gene is possibly TRBD1 (5 bases). Germline V gene data show CDR1 as MNHNS and CDR2 as SASEGT. The CDR3 length is 14 residues. The V end lost 1 base, the J end lost 1 base, and 5 bases lay between the germline ends. The CDR3 reads CASSEGTSNQPQHF. CDR3 nucleotide sequence: TGTGCCAGCAGTGAAGGGACAAGCAATCAGCCCCAGCATTTT.

The sample holds a few counts of this clone. The gene calls are TRBV29-1 and TRBJ1-1, with 9 bases lining up with TRBD1. Looked up from germline, CDR1 is SQVTM and CDR2 is ANQGSEA. V trimming: 6 bases; J trimming: 6 bases; junction bases outside the gene matches: 11. CDR3 size: 14 residues. The CDR3 sequence: CSVVSTGGSAEAFF. The CDR3 nucleotides read TGCAGCGTAGTCTCGACAGGGGGTTCGGCTGAAGCTTTCTTT.

The chain links TRBV19 to TRBJ1-1, with no clear D. The germline V gene encodes CDR1 LNHDA and CDR2 SQIVND (reference sequence). V lost 5 bases to trimming and J lost 4 bases, with 17 bases between them. The CDR3 covers 15 residues. The CDR3 spells CASSYRAGKFTEAFF. The CDR3 nucleotides read TGTGCCAGTAGTTATCGGGCGGGGAAGTTCACTGAAGCTTTCTTT.

The chain links TRBV25-1 to TRBJ2-3; tentative D call: TRBD1 (5 bases). The CDR3 extends over 14 amino acids. The V and J ends lost 1 base and 4 bases respectively, with 9 bases between them. Germline CDR1 and CDR2: MGHDK and SYGVNS. The CDR3, as DNA: TGTGCCAGCAGTGAATCGGCAGGGCCAGATACGCAGTATTTT. This gives the protein CASSESAGPDTQYF. Drawing the rest from reference TRBV25-1 and TRBJ2-3, the complete variable domain is EADIYQTPRYLVIGTGKKITLECSQTMGHDKMYWYQQDPGMELHLIHYSYGVNSTEKGDLSSESTVSRIRTEHFPLTLESARPSHTSQYLCASSESAGPDTQYFGPGTRLTVL.

The rearrangement uses TRBV19 and TRBJ1-5, with D perhaps TRBD1 (5 bases). The V end lost 6 bases, the J end lost 9 bases, and 21 bases lay between the germline ends. Germline V lookup: CDR1 LNHDA, CDR2 SQIVND (reference sequence). The CDR3 extends over 15 amino acids. The CDR3 here is CASSLGRGRHGPQHF. The CDR3 DNA sequence: TGTGCCAGTAGCCTGGGTAGGGGCCGCCACGGGCCCCAGCATTTT.

V gene TRBV6-1 combines with J gene TRBJ1-1; D ambiguous. V was clipped by 2 bases and J by 5 bases, with 9 bases between them. Germline CDR1 reads MNHNS; CDR2 reads SASEGT. This CDR3 is 13 amino acids long. The CDR3 is CASSEFQATEAFF. The CDR3 DNA reads TGTGCCAGCAGTGAATTTCAGGCTACTGAAGCTTTCTTT.

The CDR3 nucleotides are TGTGCCTCCCGCGCTGTTAATGAAAAACTGTTTTTT. The encoded protein is CASRAVNEKLFF. The V gene is TRBV10-3, the J gene TRBJ1-4; D unclear. The CDR3 runs 12 residues. Germline-derived CDR1 and CDR2 are ENHRY and SYGVKD. The V end lost 11 bases, the J end lost 4 bases, and 11 bases lay between the germline ends.

This clone has just a few counts. V is TRBV28 and J is TRBJ1-2; D is unclear. Germline V CDR1 and CDR2: MDHEN, SYDVKM. The length of the CDR3 is 13 residues. V shed 6 bases and J shed 2 bases, with 10 bases lying between them. CDR3: CASRWAQNYGYTF. The CDR3 nucleotides read TGTGCCAGCAGATGGGCCCAAAACTATGGCTACACCTTC.

This rearrangement joins TRBV5-4 to TRBJ1-1; 9 positions match TRBD1. The junction had 3 bases not matched to a gene; V was cut back by 1 base and J by 5 bases. Germline V gene lookup returns CDR1 SGHNT and CDR2 YYREEE (reference sequence). CDR3 length: 14 amino acids. The CDR3 region is CASSLNRGPTEAFF. The CDR3 DNA reads TGTGCCAGCAGCTTGAACAGGGGGCCTACTGAAGCTTTCTTT.